A selection of T cell receptor beta chains follows, all from one sample in a study of cytotoxic CD8 clonotypes in ibrutinib-treated CLL. Data came from immunoSEQ multiplex PCR; TCRdb stores just in-frame clones and leaves some out. The sample holds fewer than 55,000 clones, about 57% seen once. The material was PBMCs, obtained after 24 months of ibrutinib treatment. All receptors come from a human donor with chronic lymphocytic leukemia. The conserved cysteine and the conserved F or W are not part of the CDR3 here. Clone size is shown for a subset of rows, as once, few, many or a class of expanded clone.

cdr3_aa,clone_size,v_call,cdr3_length,j_call
ASSLSGSYEQY,.,TRBV2,11,TRBJ2-7
ASSPLGGPGQETQY,many,TRBV4-1,14,TRBJ2-5
ASSLRRDSFTYGYT,few,TRBV6-5,14,TRBJ1-2
ASSSGLNTEAF,.,TRBV7-7,11,TRBJ1-1
ATRYGQNYEQY,.,TRBV6-1,11,TRBJ2-7
ASSDRRRGSSYNSPLH,.,TRBV2,16,TRBJ1-6
ASSVGVVGAGANVLT,.,TRBV9,15,TRBJ2-6
ASSRGDRNTGELF,.,TRBV11-3,13,TRBJ2-2
ASSLTNYNEQF,.,TRBV5-5,11,TRBJ2-1
AISSGTGGSDEQF,.,TRBV10-3,13,TRBJ2-1
ASSLETVGYT,once,TRBV5-1,10,TRBJ1-2
ASSAQSGGFGEQY,.,TRBV2,13,TRBJ2-7
ASSPGAGNEQF,.,TRBV5-1,11,TRBJ2-1
SVDEYLSDTQY,.,TRBV29-1,11,TRBJ2-3
ASRGLAGLGWTQY,.,TRBV5-1,13,TRBJ2-5
ASSSPPRAKTGANVLT,.,TRBV4-1,16,TRBJ2-6
ASSYGLARNNEQF,.,TRBV6-5,13,TRBJ2-1
ASSLWWFGTSTHEQF,few,TRBV27,15,TRBJ2-1
ATSLHPRGPNEKLF,.,TRBV15,14,TRBJ1-4
ASSTLRVNTEAF,.,TRBV11-2,12,TRBJ1-1
ASSGNRENYGYT,few,TRBV6-6,12,TRBJ1-2
ASSERAGSPLH,few,TRBV6-1,11,TRBJ1-6
ASSVGTDTQY,once,TRBV19,10,TRBJ2-3
ASSQSTGSFTEAF,.,TRBV23-1,13,TRBJ1-1
ASSEPPSYEQY,.,TRBV6-1,11,.
ASSIGYSYSYEQY,.,TRBV19,13,TRBJ2-7
ASSTSGQGNTEAF,.,TRBV19,13,TRBJ1-1
ASSIARGDNSPLH,.,TRBV19,13,TRBJ1-6
ASTSANYGYT,.,TRBV6-5,10,TRBJ1-2
ASGFPQKGSGNGYT,.,TRBV12-5,14,TRBJ1-2
ASSQDLNYGYT,.,TRBV14,11,TRBJ1-2
ASSDTSGGAEEQY,.,TRBV28,13,TRBJ2-7
ASSQGGEGEGEKLF,.,TRBV4-2,14,TRBJ1-4
ASSLGQGALEQY,.,TRBV28,12,TRBJ2-7
TAGGTGELF,.,TRBV29-1,9,TRBJ2-2
ASSLARGLQETQY,.,TRBV5-4,13,TRBJ2-5
ASNRDNSPLH,few,TRBV2,10,TRBJ1-6
ASSAAGTGFYEQF,.,TRBV5-4,13,TRBJ2-1
ASSAGLADYEQY,few,TRBV9,12,TRBJ2-7
ASSETSGTSGGAADTQY,few,TRBV6-1,17,TRBJ2-3
SVAGERDRDKETQY,.,TRBV29-1,14,TRBJ2-5
ASSYGTGNNSPLH,few,TRBV5-4,13,TRBJ1-6
SVVSGGGSTEAF,few,TRBV29-1,12,TRBJ1-1
ASSSTGVGELF,.,TRBV19,11,TRBJ2-2
ASNPNTGELF,.,TRBV9,10,TRBJ2-2
ASSLAGEAF,.,TRBV5-1,9,TRBJ1-1
ASNTGGLYSPLH,.,TRBV6-5,12,TRBJ1-6
ASSLAGNRGTDTQY,.,TRBV7-8,14,TRBJ2-3
ASSPFAGLSGYT,.,TRBV7-9,12,TRBJ1-2